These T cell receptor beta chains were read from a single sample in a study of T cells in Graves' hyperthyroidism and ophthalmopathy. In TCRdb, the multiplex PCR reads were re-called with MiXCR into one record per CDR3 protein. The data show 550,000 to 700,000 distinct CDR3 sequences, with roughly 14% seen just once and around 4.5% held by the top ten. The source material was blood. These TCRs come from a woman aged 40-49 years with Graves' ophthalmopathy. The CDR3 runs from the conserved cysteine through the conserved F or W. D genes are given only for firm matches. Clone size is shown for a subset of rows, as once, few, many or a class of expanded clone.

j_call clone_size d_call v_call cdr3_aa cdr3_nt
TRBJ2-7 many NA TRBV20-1 CSVTSGTASYEQYF TGCAGTGTTACTTCCGGGACCGCCTCCTACGAGCAGTACTTC
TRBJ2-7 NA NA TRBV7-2 CASSLGGFQGYEQYF TGTGCCAGCAGCTTAGGGGGGTTCCAAGGATACGAGCAGTACTTC
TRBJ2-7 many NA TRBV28 CASSLRSPTSEQYF TGTGCCAGCAGTTTAAGGTCGCCAACGAGCGAGCAGTACTTC
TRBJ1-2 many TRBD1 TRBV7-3 CASSLINWVGGSFGTGDGYTF TGTGCCAGCAGCTTAATCAATTGGGTCGGGGGGAGCTTCGGGACAGGGGACGGCTACACCTTC
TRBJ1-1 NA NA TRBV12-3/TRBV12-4 CASSPVQGDTEAFF TGTGCCAGCAGCCCTGTCCAGGGCGACACTGAAGCTTTCTTT
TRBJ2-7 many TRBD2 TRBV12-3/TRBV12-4 CASSLRVAGVAYEQYF TGTGCCAGCAGCCTTCGGGTAGCGGGAGTAGCCTACGAGCAGTACTTC
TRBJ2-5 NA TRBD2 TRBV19 CASRSLAGLQETQYF TGTGCCAGTAGGTCGCTAGCGGGTCTCCAAGAGACCCAGTACTTC
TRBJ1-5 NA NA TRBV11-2 CASSVDLPQPQHF TGTGCCAGCAGCGTCGACCTACCTCAGCCCCAGCATTTT
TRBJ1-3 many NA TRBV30 CAWSGWGRQDGNTIYF TGTGCCTGGAGTGGATGGGGGCGGCAGGATGGAAACACCATATATTTT
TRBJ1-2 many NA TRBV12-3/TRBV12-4 CASSLSAGEDYGYTF TGTGCCAGCAGTTTATCTGCAGGGGAAGACTATGGCTACACCTTC
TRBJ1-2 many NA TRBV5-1 CASSTGTLGGSYGYTF TGCGCCAGCAGCACAGGGACACTCGGAGGGAGCTATGGCTACACCTTC
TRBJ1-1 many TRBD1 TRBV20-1 CSARAQGVDTEAFF TGCAGTGCTAGAGCTCAGGGGGTGGACACTGAAGCTTTCTTT
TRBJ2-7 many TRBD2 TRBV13 CASSSGGRLADYEQYF TGTGCCAGCAGCTCAGGGGGGCGACTAGCGGATTACGAGCAGTACTTC
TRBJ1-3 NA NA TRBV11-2 CASSFGGASGNTIYF TGTGCCAGCAGCTTCGGGGGGGCGTCTGGAAACACCATATATTTT
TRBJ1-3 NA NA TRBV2 CASHTGSAGNTIYF TGTGCCAGCCACACAGGGTCTGCTGGAAACACCATATATTTT
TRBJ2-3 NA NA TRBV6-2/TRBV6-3 CASWKFGAPDTQYF TGTGCCAGCTGGAAGTTTGGGGCCCCAGATACGCAGTATTTT
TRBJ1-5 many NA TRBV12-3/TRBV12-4 CASTVGGRNQPQHF TGTGCCAGCACCGTGGGAGGGCGCAATCAGCCCCAGCATTTT
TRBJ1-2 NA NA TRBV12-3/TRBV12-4 CASGGVAGGYTF TGTGCCAGCGGTGGGGTGGCGGGAGGCTACACCTTC
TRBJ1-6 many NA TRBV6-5 CASRTGQRGNSPLHF TGTGCCAGCAGAACAGGTCAACGGGGGAATTCACCCCTCCACTTT
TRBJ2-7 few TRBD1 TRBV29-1 CSVGDRGSYEQYF TGCAGCGTTGGGGACAGGGGCTCCTACGAGCAGTACTTC